The 25 T cell receptor beta chains below come from one sample, sequenced in a study of T-cell reconstitution after alpha-beta-depleted transplantation in children. Library preparation (for TCRbeta) was performed with unique molecular identifiers. TCRdb processed the PCR reads anew with MiXCR; each CDR3 protein has one entry. Found here are some 490,000 distinct CDR3 sequences, under 15% of them singletons; the top ten hold less than 6.5%. The material sequenced was PBMCs from the stem cell graft donor, taken from the stem cell graft. The receptor source for this set is a human donor who donated a stem cell graft to a child with combined immunodeficiency.

The rearrangement uses TRBV29-1 and TRBJ2-1, with TRBD2 as a possible D gene (6 bases). With 5 bases removed from V and 8 bases from J, the gap between germline ends came to 10 bases. The CDR3 runs to 11 residues. Germline loops: CDR1 SQVTM, CDR2 ANQGSEA. CDR3 in amino acids: CSVSLAHEQFF. Here the CDR3 DNA reads TGCAGCGTTAGCCTAGCGCATGAGCAGTTCTTC.

The sample holds many counts of this clonotype. The chain joins TRBV6-1 to TRBJ1-1; no firm D call. CDR3 length: 14 residues. Germline values: CDR1 MNHNS, CDR2 SASEGT. V was pared by 10 bases and J by 1 base, with 16 bases between. The CDR3 nucleotides are TGTGCCACTGGGCGATCCTATCGGAACACTGAAGCTTTCTTT. This encodes CATGRSYRNTEAFF.

This clonotype was seen ten or more times. The chain couples TRBV15 to TRBJ2-2; 7 nucleotides match TRBD1. After removal of 1 base from V and 2 bases from J, the junction contained 7 bases not matched to a gene. This CDR3 has 17 amino acids. Looked up from germline, CDR1 is LNHNV and CDR2 is YYDKDF (reference sequence). CDR3 nucleotides: TGTGCCACCAGCAGAGGCACCGGGACAGTAAACACCGGGGAGCTGTTTTTT. Its protein product is CATSRGTGTVNTGELFF.

This clonotype occurred many times. The chain uses TRBV7-9 and TRBJ2-7; no clear D. CDR3 length equals 13 residues. V gave up 5 bases and J gave up 2 bases, with 10 bases separating them. Germline V gene lookup returns CDR1 SEHNR and CDR2 FQNEAQ (reference sequence). CDR3 sequence (DNA): TGTGCCAGCAGCCCCAGAGGACCCTACGAGCAGTACTTC. The encoded protein is CASSPRGPYEQYF.

This clonotype occurred many times. The rearrangement uses TRBV6-2 or TRBV6-3 and TRBJ2-1; 14 positions agree with TRBD2. The CDR3 contains 15 residues. V shed 8 bases and J 8 bases; nucleotides not matched to a gene: 8. Germline CDR1 reads MNHEY; CDR2 reads SVGEGT. CDR3 DNA sequence: TGTGCCAGCCGGAAAGGGACTAGCGGGAGCTATGAGCAGTTCTTC. This sequence encodes CASRKGTSGSYEQFF.

This clonotype occurred a few times. This chain uses TRBV12-3 or TRBV12-4 with TRBJ2-7; 7 positions match TRBD2. The V gene end was trimmed by 6 bases and the J gene end by 7 bases; junction bases not matched to a gene: 15. CDR3 length: 15 residues. CDR3 loop: CASSMWAADGGEQYF. The DNA of the CDR3 is TGTGCCAGCAGCATGTGGGCAGCCGACGGGGGGGAGCAGTACTTC.

This clonotype was counted a few times. The chain couples TRBV29-1 to TRBJ2-1; D remains ambiguous. Germline CDR1 and CDR2: SQVTM and ANQGSEA. The CDR3 length is 12 residues. CDR3 residues: CSFDGPYNEQFF. The CDR3 bases are TGCAGTTTTGATGGGCCCTACAATGAGCAGTTCTTC.

This rearrangement joins TRBV7-6 to TRBJ2-7; 7 bases map to TRBD2. V was clipped by 5 bases and J by 4 bases; unmatched bases: 5. Germline CDR1 reads SGHVS; CDR2 reads FNYEAQ. This CDR3 spans 13 amino acids. CDR3 sequence reads: CASSAGEGYEQYF. DNA of the CDR3: TGTGCCAGCAGCGCCGGGGAGGGGTACGAGCAGTACTTC.

This clonotype occurred many times. The V gene is TRBV2, the J gene TRBJ1-3; TRBD1 might be the D (6 bases). Germline CDR1 reads SNHLY; CDR2 reads FYNNEI. This CDR3 contains 13 residues. V lost 10 bases to trimming and J lost 2 bases, with 12 bases between them. In DNA, the CDR3 is TGTGCCACCCAGGGGACAACTGGAAACACCATATATTTT. Amino acids: CATQGTTGNTIYF.

The chain couples TRBV2 to TRBJ2-7; D assignment may be TRBD1 or TRBD2 (5 bases each). The germline CDR1 and CDR2 sequences are SNHLY and FYNNEI. The CDR3 runs to 13 residues. Trimming left V 4 bases short and J 6 bases short, with 13 bases between. As DNA, the CDR3 is TGTGCCAGCAGTGGGAAGGGGAGAGGCGAGCAGTACTTC. Its translation is CASSGKGRGEQYF. Variable domain in full (rest from reference TRBV2 and TRBJ2-7): EPEVTQTPSHQVTQMGQEVILRCVPISNHLYFYWYRQILGQKVEFLVSFYNNEISEKSEIFDDQFSVERPDGSNFTLKIRSTKLEDSAMYFCASSGKGRGEQYFGPGTRLTVT.

The J gene is TRBJ2-5, the V gene TRBV5-1, with TRBD1 identical over 12 bases. The V segment lost 5 bases and the J segment 5 bases; nucleotides outside the gene matches: 4. CDR1 is SGHRS, CDR2 YFSETQ, per germline. The length of the CDR3 is 14 residues. The CDR3 sequence: CASRGTGGAETQYF. In DNA, the CDR3 is TGCGCCAGCAGGGGGACAGGGGGCGCGGAGACCCAGTACTTC.

This clonotype was recorded a few times. V gene TRBV7-8 combines with J gene TRBJ2-1, with TRBD2 matching over 11 bases. The V segment lost 5 bases and the J segment 10 bases; nucleotides outside the gene matches: 13. Germline CDR1 and CDR2: SGHVS and FQNEAQ. The CDR3 has 16 amino acids. CDR3 in amino acids: CASSPYGTSGLREQFF. The DNA of the CDR3 is TGTGCCAGCAGCCCCTACGGGACTAGCGGTCTACGGGAGCAGTTCTTC.

This clonotype was seen only a few times. The CDR3 reads CASRTGTGRYEQFF. The CDR3 DNA sequence: TGTGCCAGCAGAACCGGGACAGGTCGTTATGAGCAGTTCTTC. The chain links TRBV7-9 to TRBJ2-1; TRBD1 matches 8 bases. Germline CDR1 and CDR2: SEHNR and FQNEAQ (reference sequence). Unmatched junction bases numbered 9, after V lost 6 bases and J lost 8 bases. The CDR3 consists of 14 residues.

The rearrangement uses TRBV7-2 and TRBJ2-7; 10 bases are shared with TRBD2. CDR1 and CDR2 from the germline V gene are SGHTA and FQGNSA. Trimming cost V 4 bases and J 6 bases; bases outside gene matches: 6. This CDR3 contains 14 residues. CDR3: CASSSLAGVLEQYF. The CDR3 DNA sequence: TGTGCCAGCAGCTCTCTAGCGGGAGTCCTCGAGCAGTACTTC. The whole variable domain, remainder taken from reference TRBV7-2 and TRBJ2-7, is GAGVSQSPSNKVTEKGKDVELRCDPISGHTALYWYRQSLGQGLEFLIYFQGNSAPDKSGLPSDRFSAERTGGSVSTLTIQRTQQEDSAVYLCASSSLAGVLEQYFGPGTRLTVT.

This clonotype was found a few times. The J gene is TRBJ2-7, the V gene TRBV30; 7 nucleotides line up with TRBD2. Trimming took 0 bases from V and 7 from J; bases not matched to a gene: 0. The CDR3 totals 11 residues. Germline V gives CDR1 GTSNPN, CDR2 SVGIG (reference sequence). CDR3 in DNA: TGTGCCTGGAGTGTCGGGGGGGAGCAGTACTTC. Translated: CAWSVGGEQYF.

The CDR3: CASSFYTSGEAYNEQFF. CDR3 DNA sequence: TGTGCCAGCAGCTTTTACACTAGCGGGGAAGCCTACAATGAGCAGTTCTTC. The chain is built from TRBV5-6 and TRBJ2-1, with 10 bases identical to TRBD2. The CDR3 sequence is 17 residues long. Per germline, CDR1 SGHDT and CDR2 YYEEEE. The V gene end was trimmed by 2 bases and the J gene end by 2 bases; junction bases not matched to a gene: 7. Full variable domain (remainder filled in from reference TRBV5-6 and TRBJ2-1): DAGVTQSPTHLIKTRGQQVTLRCSPKSGHDTVSWYQQALGQGPQFIFQYYEEEERQRGNFPDRFSGHQFPNYSSELNVNALLLGDSALYLCASSFYTSGEAYNEQFFGPGTRLTVL.

This clonotype has only a few counts. This chain uses TRBV9 with TRBJ2-1; TRBD2 agrees at 8 bases. V lost 3 bases and J lost 0; bases outside the gene matches: 8. The CDR3 is made up of 17 amino acids. Germline V gene data show CDR1 as SGDLS and CDR2 as YYNGEE. The CDR3 sequence: CASSARLAGSSYNEQFF. In nucleotides, the CDR3 is TGTGCCAGCAGCGCCCGATTAGCGGGGAGCTCCTACAATGAGCAGTTCTTC.

This chain links TRBV9 with TRBJ2-7; 10 bases fit TRBD2. Germline CDR1 reads SGDLS; CDR2 reads YYNGEE. This CDR3 has 15 residues. Trimming removed 3 bases from V and 3 bases from J; junction bases left unmatched: 6. The CDR3 DNA is TGTGCCAGCAGCGGCGGACTAGCGGAAATCTACGAGCAGTACTTC. Protein sequence: CASSGGLAEIYEQYF.

This clonotype was seen more than once but under ten times. The chain employs TRBV19 and TRBJ2-3; D is ambiguous. The V and J ends lost 6 bases and 2 bases respectively, with 24 bases between them. This CDR3 is built from 18 residues. Germline lookup yields CDR1 LNHDA and CDR2 SQIVND (reference sequence). As DNA, the CDR3 is TGTGCCAGTAGCCACCCCAAGGCGGCAGACTTCCCCACAGATACGCAGTATTTT. Its protein is CASSHPKAADFPTDTQYF.

In this sample, this clonotype turned up many times. This rearrangement joins TRBV3-1 to TRBJ2-1, with 8 bases aligning to TRBD2. The V segment lost 2 bases and the J segment 12 bases; nucleotides outside the gene matches: 12. CDR1 is LGHDT and CDR2 is YNNKEL in the germline V gene (reference sequence). The CDR3 covers 15 residues. CDR3 coding DNA: TGTGCCAGCAGCCAACTGGGACTAGTGGAGATGGGGCAGTTCTTC. Encoded protein: CASSQLGLVEMGQFF.

This clonotype has only a few counts. The chain couples TRBV7-9 to TRBJ1-2; 9 positions agree with TRBD1. J gave up 7 bases and V 5 bases, and 14 bases lay outside the gene matches. This CDR3 region has 16 residues. Germline-derived CDR1 and CDR2 are SEHNR and FQNEAQ (reference sequence). The CDR3 nucleotides read TGTGCCAGCAGCCCACCGGGACAGGGACTCGTAAGTGGCTACACCTTC. Its protein is CASSPPGQGLVSGYTF.

This chain uses TRBV5-5 with TRBJ2-3; TRBD2 aligns across 12 bases. Germline CDR1 and CDR2: SGHKS and YYEKEE (reference sequence). The CDR3 extends over 14 amino acids. J gave up 14 bases and V 3 bases, and 10 bases lay outside the gene matches. In DNA form, the CDR3 reads TGTGCCAGCAGCTCCGGACTAGCGGGGCGGTTCCCGTATTTT. Translation gives CASSSGLAGRFPYF.

This clonotype was seen a few times. The chain links TRBV20-1 to TRBJ2-1; D unclear. Trimming removed 4 bases at V and 4 bases at J, with 8 bases between. This CDR3 region has 12 residues. CDR1 is DFQATT, CDR2 SNEGSKA, per germline (reference sequence). The CDR3 region is CSATRLYNEQFF. The CDR3 bases are TGCAGTGCTACCCGGCTATACAATGAGCAGTTCTTC.

This clonotype has at least ten counts. CDR3: CASGATNYGYTF. CDR3 DNA: TGTGCCAGCGGGGCCACTAACTATGGCTACACCTTC. This chain joins TRBV28 and TRBJ1-2; D possibly corresponds to TRBD1 (5 bases). The CDR3 sequence is 12 residues long. Germline CDR1 is MDHEN and CDR2 is SYDVKM. Trimming left V 8 bases short and J 0 bases short, with 7 bases between.

The chain uses TRBV20-1 and TRBJ2-3; 7 nucleotides align to TRBD2. J gave up 2 bases and V 0 bases, and 14 bases lay outside the gene matches. Germline assignment: CDR1 DFQATT and CDR2 SNEGSKA (reference sequence). The CDR3 runs 18 residues. The CDR3 DNA sequence: TGCAGTGCTAGAGAGGCCCCCGTTACGGGGGGATACACAGATACGCAGTATTTT. This translates into CSAREAPVTGGYTDTQYF.